The rows below give T cell receptor beta chains drawn from one sample of a study of cytomegalovirus exposure and HLA in healthy donors. Profiled with immunoSEQ multiplex PCR; TCRdb holds only in-frame clones, not every one. In the table there are some 85,000 clones, over 70% of which are singletons. The sequencing input was PBMCs. The receptor source for this set is a man aged 40-49 years in good health and CMV-seronegative. Both conserved end residues are part of each CDR3. The order of the fields is J gene, D gene, CDR3 length, V gene, clone size, CDR3 DNA, CDR3 protein. D genes are given only for firm matches. A clone size is listed for some rows: how often the clone was seen (once, few, many), or a class if it is expanded.

>TRBJ1-1|.|11|TRBV28|.
TGTGCCAGCAGCCCGGGGGTGGAAGCTTTCTTT
CASSPGVEAFF
>TRBJ2-3|.|14|TRBV6-4|few
TGTGCCAGCATGGCCCAATCTAGCACAGATACGCAGTATTTT
CASMAQSSTDTQYF
>TRBJ2-7|TRBD1|13|TRBV6-4|.
TGTGCCAGCAGTGAGAACAGGGGCTACGAGCAGTACTTC
CASSENRGYEQYF
>TRBJ1-6|.|13|TRBV7-2|.
TGTGCCAGCAGCCAACAGGTATATTCACCCCTCCACTTT
CASSQQVYSPLHF
>TRBJ1-2|.|13|TRBV7-2|.
TGTGCCAGCAGCTTAGGACACTCTGATGGCTACACCTTC
CASSLGHSDGYTF
>TRBJ2-7|TRBD2|15|TRBV18|.
TGTGCCAGCTCACCTCTAGCGGAATCCTCCTACGAGCAGTACTTC
CASSPLAESSYEQYF
>TRBJ1-1|.|16|TRBV10-3|.
TGTGCCATCAGTGAGCTCCCCCCGGTGGGGGGCACTGAAGCTTTCTTT
CAISELPPVGGTEAFF
>TRBJ2-5|TRBD2|15|TRBV9|.
TGCGCCAGCAGCGTAGGACTAGCGGGGGCGGAGACCCAGTACTTC
CASSVGLAGAETQYF
>TRBJ2-3|TRBD2|16|TRBV6-1|.
TGTGCCAGCAGTGAAGCGGGGACTACAAGCACAGATACGCAGTATTTT
CASSEAGTTSTDTQYF
>TRBJ1-1|.|13|TRBV5-6|.
TGTGCCAGCAGCTTGAACGCGGACACTGAAGCTTTCTTT
CASSLNADTEAFF
>TRBJ1-5|.|15|TRBV11-2|.
TGTGCCAGCAGCACCCATGACAGGAACAATCAGCCCCAGCATTTT
CASSTHDRNNQPQHF
>TRBJ1-5|.|14|TRBV27|.
TGTGCCAGCAGTTTTACAGGGCGCAATCAGCCCCAGCATTTT
CASSFTGRNQPQHF
>TRBJ2-7|TRBD2|14|TRBV7-6|once
TGTGCCTCCCAAGGCCTAGCGGGGCTCTACGAGCAGTACTTC
CASQGLAGLYEQYF
>TRBJ1-3|.|18|TRBV7-9|.
TGTGCCAGCAGCAACCTAGGACACTCGGAAGACTCTGGAAACACCATATATTTT
CASSNLGHSEDSGNTIYF
>TRBJ1-5|.|17|TRBV11-2|.
TGTGCCAGCAGCTTAGGACGACTGGCAGGGGGCAATCAGCCCCAGCATTTT
CASSLGRLAGGNQPQHF
>TRBJ1-1|TRBD1|12|TRBV5-1|.
TGCGCCAGCAGTTTGGACAGGATTGAAGCTTTCTTT
CASSLDRIEAFF
>TRBJ1-2|.|14|TRBV7-3|.
TGTGCCAGCAGCCAAAGGCGGGACGGCTATTGCTACACCTTC
CASSQRRDGYCYTF
>TRBJ1-4|TRBD1|14|TRBV12-5|.
TGTGCTAGTGGGCAATCGGGACAGGGGCGAAAACTGTTTTTT
CASGQSGQGRKLFF
>TRBJ2-3|.|12|TRBV7-2|.
TGTGCCAGCAGCTTAAAGAGACAATCGACGTATTTT
CASSLKRQSTYF
>TRBJ2-1|TRBD1|15|TRBV25-1|.
TGTGCCAGCAGTGAAGACAGGGGATTCGACAATGAGCAGTTCTTC
CASSEDRGFDNEQFF
>TRBJ2-5|.|16|TRBV19|few
TGTGCCAGTAGTATAAGTCCTTGGGACTTCCAAGAGACCCAGTACTTC
CASSISPWDFQETQYF
>TRBJ2-2|TRBD1|16|TRBV10-2|.
TGCGCCAGCAGTGAGTGGGACAGGGCGGGGACCGGGGAGCTGTTTTTT
CASSEWDRAGTGELFF
>TRBJ1-4|.|16|TRBV7-2|.
TGTGCCAGCAGCTTAGTGGTCGGTCAGGGGCCGGAAAAACTGTTTTTT
CASSLVVGQGPEKLFF
>TRBJ1-2|TRBD1|14|TRBV27|.
TGTGCCAGCAGTACCACAGGGGGTTTTTATGGCTACACCTTC
CASSTTGGFYGYTF
>TRBJ1-4|.|13|TRBV30|.
TGTGCCTGGAAAGACAGAGGAGTAGGGGAACTGTTTTTT
CAWKDRGVGELFF
>TRBJ2-1|TRBD2|13|TRBV11-1|.
TGTGCCAGCAGCTTAGGACTAGCGGGGGGGCCGTTCTTC
CASSLGLAGGPFF
>TRBJ2-7|.|13|TRBV11-3|.
TGTGCCAGCAGCCCCACGCCTCTGTACGAGCAGTACTTC
CASSPTPLYEQYF
>TRBJ2-3|TRBD1|16|TRBV23-1|.
TGCGCCAGCAGTCATTCGACAGGGCCCCCGAGGGCTACGCAGTATTTT
CASSHSTGPPRATQYF
>TRBJ2-2|TRBD2|17|TRBV4-3|.
TGCGCCAGCAGCCAAGGTGTAGCGGGGGGGCTTAGCGGGGAGCTGTTTTTT
CASSQGVAGGLSGELFF
>TRBJ2-5|TRBD2|15|TRBV28|few
TGTGCCAGCAGTTTAGGGGTCGGACTAGTCAGGACCCAGTACTTC
CASSLGVGLVRTQYF